The 8 T cell receptor beta chains below come from one sample, sequenced in a study of blood T cell repertoires in COVID-19. TCRdb keeps only in-frame clones here, not all; method: immunoSEQ multiplex PCR. The sample holds just over 150,000 clones; roughly 93% are singletons and the top ten take about 5%. Sequences were obtained from peripheral blood. These receptors originate from a woman aged 45-60 years with acute or convalescent COVID-19.

In this sample, this clone turned up once. Different DNA sequences within this sample yield the same CDR3. The chain joins TRBV19 to TRBJ2-1; perhaps TRBD2 as D (6 bases). CDR1 is LNHDA and CDR2 is SQIVND in the germline V gene (reference sequence). CDR3 size: 15 residues. Trimming removed 2 bases from V and 0 bases from J, with 8 bases in between. The CDR3 region is CASSIQGGSYNEQFF. The CDR3 DNA reads TGTGCCAGTAGTATACAGGGAGGCTCCTACAATGAGCAGTTCTTC.

This chain links TRBV6-5 with TRBJ1-4, with unresolved D. Germline V CDR1 and CDR2: MNHEY, SVGAGI. V lost 6 bases, J lost 3 bases, and 8 bases lay in between. This CDR3 comprises 13 residues. The DNA for the CDR3 is TGTGCCAGCAGGGTCGGAGCTAATGAAAAACTGTTTTTT. This sequence encodes CASRVGANEKLFF.

The chain has TRBV30 and TRBJ1-3, with D tentatively TRBD1 (5 bases). The length of the CDR3 is 14 residues. Germline V gene sequence: CDR1 GTSNPN, CDR2 SVGIG (reference sequence). The V end lost 0 bases, the J end lost 3 bases, and 9 bases lay between the germline ends. The CDR3: CAWSVGQGGNTIYF. The CDR3 DNA reads as TGTGCCTGGAGTGTTGGGCAGGGTGGAAACACCATATATTTT.

The genes are TRBV11-2 and TRBJ1-1, with 7 positions matching TRBD1. Looked up from germline, CDR1 is SGHAT and CDR2 is FQNNGV. The CDR3 runs 14 residues. Trimming took 6 bases from V and 0 from J; bases not matched to a gene: 4. CDR3 in amino acids: CASSWDSMNTEAFF. Written as DNA, the CDR3 is TGTGCCAGCAGTTGGGACAGTATGAACACTGAAGCTTTCTTT. Complete variable domain (other parts from reference TRBV11-2 and TRBJ1-1): EAGVAQSPRYKIIEKRQSVAFWCNPISGHATLYWYQQILGQGPKLLIQFQNNGVVDDSQLPKDRFSAERLKGVDSTLKIQPAKLEDSAVYLCASSWDSMNTEAFFGQGTRLTVV.

The genes are TRBV29-1 and TRBJ1-2; TRBD1 might be the D (6 bases). The V gene lost 0 bases and the J gene lost 7 bases, with 12 bases spanning the gap. The CDR3 is 13 residues long. Germline V lookup: CDR1 SQVTM, CDR2 ANQGSEA. The CDR3 here is CSVEDTGNLGYTF. DNA of the CDR3: TGCAGCGTTGAAGATACAGGGAATCTTGGCTACACCTTC.

V and J are TRBV7-2 and TRBJ2-1; 7 positions agree with TRBD2. Per the germline V gene, CDR1 is SGHTA and CDR2 is FQGNSA. The CDR3 length is 16 residues. V was clipped by 1 base and J by 1 base; unmatched bases: 4. Written as DNA, the CDR3 is TGTGCCAGCAGCTTAGGGGCGGGGGAATCCTACAATGAGCAGTTCTTC. It is translated as CASSLGAGESYNEQFF.

This clone was detected a few times. This chain links TRBV5-4 with TRBJ1-1; D is uncertain. Trimming cost V 5 bases and J 3 bases, with 11 bases left between them. The CDR3 has 13 amino acids. The germline CDR1 and CDR2 sequences are SGHNT and YYREEE (reference sequence). CDR3 protein: CASSSELDTEAFF. As DNA, the CDR3 is TGTGCCAGCAGTTCCGAGCTGGACACTGAAGCTTTCTTT.

This chain links TRBV7-9 with TRBJ1-2; no clear D gene. The CDR3 is 13 residues long. V lost 1 base and J lost 2, with 5 bases in between. Germline lookup yields CDR1 SEHNR and CDR2 FQNEAQ (reference sequence). The DNA for the CDR3 is TGTGCCAGCAGCTTAGGGCAGAACTATGGCTACACCTTC. This gives the protein CASSLGQNYGYTF.